The 2 T cell receptor beta chains listed next were all sequenced from one sample in a study of CD8+CD57+ T cells in acquired aplastic anemia. The authors sequenced patients whose flow cytometry had shown CD8+CD57+ cell expansion. Profiling that covered TCR beta VDJ and CDR3 relied on genomic DNA as its template. From the reads, TCRdb called clonotypes with MiXCR, one entry per CDR3 protein. The sample holds approximately 250,000 distinct CDR3 sequences; 70% to 85% are singletons and the top ten take 42%. Sequenced input: sorted CD4+, CD8+, or CD8+CD57+ T cells (not recorded which) from PBMCs. The receptors were sampled from a human donor with aplastic anemia.

On this clonotype itself: Germline is not matched at one junction end, which may reflect a read error. The gene calls are TRBV10-3 and TRBJ2-5; D perhaps matches TRBD1 (6 bases). This CDR3 region has 15 residues. The germline V gene has CDR1 ENHRY and CDR2 SYGVKD. This CDR3 reads CASSLRTAKQETQYF. CDR3 nucleotides: TGTGCCAGCAGTTTGAGGACAGCGAAACAAGAGACCCAGTACTTC.

This clonotype was picked up a small number of times. This sequence joins TRBV5-8 and TRBJ2-3, with unresolved D. In germline, CDR1 is SGHTS, CDR2 YDEGEE. V was cut by 1 base and J by 4 bases, with 7 bases left in between. This CDR3 is 13 amino acids long. CDR3 sequence reads: CASSLSSSDTQYF. DNA of the CDR3: TGTGCCAGCAGCTTGAGTTCCTCAGATACGCAGTATTTT.